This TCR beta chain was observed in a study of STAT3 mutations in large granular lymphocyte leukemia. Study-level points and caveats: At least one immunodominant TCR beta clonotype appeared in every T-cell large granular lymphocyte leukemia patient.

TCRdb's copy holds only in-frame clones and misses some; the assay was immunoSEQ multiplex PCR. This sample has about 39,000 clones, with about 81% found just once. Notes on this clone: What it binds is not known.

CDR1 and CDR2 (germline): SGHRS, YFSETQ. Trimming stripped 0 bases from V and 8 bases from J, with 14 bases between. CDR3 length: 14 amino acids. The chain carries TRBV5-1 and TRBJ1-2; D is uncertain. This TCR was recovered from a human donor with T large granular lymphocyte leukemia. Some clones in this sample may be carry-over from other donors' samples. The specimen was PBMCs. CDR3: CASSLAWTPSGYTF. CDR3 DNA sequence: TGCGCCAGCAGCTTGGCCTGGACCCCCTCGGGCTACACCTTC.